What follows describes a single TCR beta chain. Antigen specificity is unknown. V lost 3 bases, J lost 0 bases, and 7 bases stayed unmatched. Germline assignment: CDR1 KGHSH and CDR2 LQKENI. This CDR3 comprises 17 residues. The record originates from a study of T cell repertoires in cytomegalovirus infection. Study conclusions and caveats: In two of eight donors, the top clonotype was HLA-C-restricted CMV-specific.

TCRdb reprocessed the reads via MiXCR and lists one record per CDR3 protein. The sample comprises around 490,000 distinct CDR3 sequences, approximately 25% of which are singletons, and roughly an eighth rests with the top ten. Specimen: PBMCs. This TCR derives from a human donor in good health (CMV status not recorded). Some clones in this sample may be carry-over from other donors' samples. This rearrangement joins TRBV18 to TRBJ1-1; 10 nucleotides match TRBD1. CDR3 region: CASSPLGQGGLNTEAFF. Written as DNA, the CDR3 is TGTGCCAGCTCACCGCTCGGACAGGGGGGACTGAACACTGAAGCTTTCTTT.